The 18 T cell receptor beta chains below all came from one sample that was sequenced in a study of blood T cell repertoires in COVID-19. Profiling relied on immunoSEQ multiplex PCR, and the TCRdb table lists in-frame clones only, not all of them. The data hold tens of thousands of clones, with 79% observed a single time. The source material was peripheral blood. The receptors here all came from a man aged 60 to 69 with acute or convalescent COVID-19.

This chain uses TRBV30 with TRBJ1-5, with a weak D call TRBD1 (5 bases). V shed 2 bases and J shed 5 bases, with 13 bases lying between them. CDR3 size: 14 residues. Germline V gives CDR1 GTSNPN, CDR2 SVGIG (reference sequence). CDR3 bases: TGTGCCTGGAGTTTGGTGGGGGGTTATCAGCCCCAGCATTTT. Residues: CAWSLVGGYQPQHF.

The CDR3: CASSSHYNEQFF. CDR3 coding DNA: TGTGCCAGCAGCTCCCACTACAATGAGCAGTTCTTC. The V gene is TRBV13, the J gene TRBJ2-1; D is unresolved. V was trimmed by 4 bases and J by 3 bases, leaving 4 bases between them. Germline loops: CDR1 PRHDT, CDR2 FYEKMQ (reference sequence). CDR3 size: 12 residues.

The chain uses TRBV18 and TRBJ1-1; D remains unclear. This CDR3 contains 14 residues. Trimming shortened V by 0 bases and J by 8 bases, and 13 bases separated the two germline ends. Germline CDR1 and CDR2: KGHSH and LQKENI. The CDR3, as DNA: TGTGCCAGCTCACCACCGGCACGGAGTACGGAAGCTTTCTTT. Translated, it gives CASSPPARSTEAFF.

This clone was seen a few times. The V gene is TRBV28, the J gene TRBJ1-1; 7 nucleotides line up with TRBD1. This CDR3 comprises 14 residues. V shed 6 bases and J 2 bases; nucleotides not matched to a gene: 6. Germline V CDR1 and CDR2: MDHEN, SYDVKM. The CDR3 loop is CASRWDSSNTEAFF. Here the CDR3 DNA reads TGTGCCAGCAGGTGGGACAGTTCTAACACTGAAGCTTTCTTT.

The chain couples TRBV10-1 to TRBJ1-4, with D hard to call. The CDR3 consists of 14 residues. Germline V gene sequence: CDR1 WNHNN, CDR2 SYGVQD (reference sequence). Trimming pared 0 bases from V and 3 bases from J, leaving 5 bases between. CDR3 nucleotide sequence: TGCGCCAGCAGTGAGTCCCAGTCTAATGAAAAACTGTTTTTT. Its protein is CASSESQSNEKLFF.

CDR3 nucleotides: TGTGCCAGCAGCCCGTACGGGACAGGGGAATCACCCCTCCACTTT. Translating gives CASSPYGTGESPLHF. The rearrangement links TRBV4-2 to TRBJ1-6, with TRBD1 matching 10 bases. Trimming cost V 4 bases and J 10 bases; bases outside gene matches: 7. Germline loops: CDR1 LGHNA, CDR2 YNFKEQ. This CDR3 has 15 amino acids.

This clone was picked up a small number of times. Distinct nucleotide sequences in the sample also encode this CDR3. V usage is TRBV11-2 and J usage is TRBJ2-1, with D possibly being TRBD2 (6 bases). CDR1 is SGHAT, CDR2 FQNNGV, per germline. The CDR3 is 13 residues long. Between the trimmed V and J ends, which lost 0 bases and 7 bases, there was a span of 7 bases. The CDR3 DNA is TGTGCCAGCAGCTTAGATCGGGGGAATGAGCAGTTCTTC. As protein: CASSLDRGNEQFF. Combining the CDR3 with reference TRBV11-2 and TRBJ2-1 gives the whole variable domain EAGVAQSPRYKIIEKRQSVAFWCNPISGHATLYWYQQILGQGPKLLIQFQNNGVVDDSQLPKDRFSAERLKGVDSTLKIQPAKLEDSAVYLCASSLDRGNEQFFGPGTRLTVL.

This clone was observed a single time. The rearrangement uses TRBV7-2 and TRBJ2-7; no definite D call. Trimming removed 5 bases from V and 0 bases from J, with 2 bases in between. The CDR3 has 11 residues. The germline CDR1 and CDR2 sequences are SGHTA and FQGNSA. The CDR3, as DNA: TGTGCCAGCAGCCTCTCCTACGAGCAGTACTTC. This codes for CASSLSYEQYF.

The chain recombines TRBV18 with TRBJ1-1, with 10 bases identical to TRBD1. V lost 2 bases to trimming and J lost 6 bases; unmatched junction nucleotides: 9. The CDR3 is 16 residues long. Germline CDR1 is KGHSH and CDR2 is LQKENI. The CDR3 spells CASSPVPDRGGPEAFF. In DNA form, the CDR3 reads TGTGCCAGCTCACCAGTTCCGGACAGGGGGGGGCCTGAAGCTTTCTTT.

The chain links TRBV7-9 to TRBJ2-5, with TRBD1 matching over 8 bases. Trimming cost V 5 bases and J 5 bases; bases outside gene matches: 1. The germline V gene encodes CDR1 SEHNR and CDR2 FQNEAQ (reference sequence). This CDR3 comprises 12 residues. This CDR3 reads CASSRDRETQYF. The CDR3 region has the DNA TGTGCCAGCAGCCGGGACAGGGAGACCCAGTACTTC.

V and J are TRBV2 and TRBJ2-5; 9 nucleotides line up with TRBD2. The CDR3 is 14 amino acids. The germline CDR1 and CDR2 sequences are SNHLY and FYNNEI. Germline trimming cut 4 bases from V and 5 bases from J; bases unmatched to any gene: 5. The CDR3 region has the DNA TGTGCCAGCAGTGTCCTAGCGGGGTGGGAGACCCAGTACTTC. Translated, it gives CASSVLAGWETQYF. The complete variable domain, with remaining parts taken from reference TRBV2 and TRBJ2-5, reads EPEVTQTPSHQVTQMGQEVILRCVPISNHLYFYWYRQILGQKVEFLVSFYNNEISEKSEIFDDQFSVERPDGSNFTLKIRSTKLEDSAMYFCASSVLAGWETQYFGPGTRLLVL.

V is TRBV12-3 or TRBV12-4 and J is TRBJ2-7; TRBD2 matches at 10 bases. This CDR3 is 13 amino acids long. V shed 5 bases and J 7 bases; nucleotides not matched to a gene: 5. For the CDR3, the DNA is TGTGCCAGCAGTCCGCGGACTAGCGGAGAGCAGTACTTC. Translating it yields CASSPRTSGEQYF.

This chain uses TRBV28 with TRBJ1-4, with D uncertain. This CDR3 has 15 residues. CDR1 is MDHEN, CDR2 SYDVKM, per germline. V was clipped by 1 base and J by 0 bases, with 6 bases between them. CDR3 sequence: CASSLFIATNEKLFF. The CDR3 DNA is TGTGCCAGCAGTTTATTTATCGCAACTAATGAAAAACTGTTTTTT.

This clone was counted once. The chain combines TRBV28 with TRBJ2-1; D may be TRBD2 (5 bases). CDR3 length: 17 residues. Germline V gene sequence: CDR1 MDHEN, CDR2 SYDVKM. V was trimmed by 2 bases and J by 0 bases, leaving 14 bases between them. CDR3 nucleotide sequence: TGTGCCAGCAGTTTACTATCCGCGGAGGCCTCCTACAATGAGCAGTTCTTC. Translating gives CASSLLSAEASYNEQFF. Full variable domain (missing parts from reference TRBV28 and TRBJ2-1): DVKVTQSSRYLVKRTGEKVFLECVQDMDHENMFWYRQDPGLGLRLIYFSYDVKMKEKGDIPEGYSVSREKKERFSLILESASTNQTSMYLCASSLLSAEASYNEQFFGPGTRLTVL.

This chain joins TRBV7-8 and TRBJ2-7, with D maybe TRBD2 (6 bases). Germline values: CDR1 SGHVS, CDR2 FQNEAQ. The germline V and J ends were trimmed by 5 bases and 2 bases, with 19 bases remaining between them. This CDR3 spans 16 amino acids. CDR3 nucleotides: TGTGCCAGCAGCGCCTCGGCAGGGAGGTCCCCCTACGAGCAGTACTTC. It specifies CASSASAGRSPYEQYF.

The chain carries TRBV7-2 and TRBJ1-1, with 7 bases lining up with TRBD1. J gave up 11 bases and V 1 base, and 4 bases lay outside the gene matches. Germline V gene sequence: CDR1 SGHTA, CDR2 FQGNSA. CDR3 length equals 12 residues. The CDR3 DNA reads TGTGCCAGCAGCTTAGAGGACAGGATGGCTTTCTTT. This encodes CASSLEDRMAFF.

The V and J genes are TRBV7-3 and TRBJ2-1, with TRBD2 identical over 11 bases. The CDR3 loop spans 15 amino acids. Germline V lookup: CDR1 SGHTA, CDR2 FQGTGA. V lost 4 bases, J lost 7 bases, and 6 bases stayed unmatched. Here the CDR3 reads CASSSQTSGINEQFF. The CDR3 DNA is TGTGCCAGCAGCTCCCAGACTAGCGGGATAAATGAGCAGTTCTTC.

The V gene is TRBV6-5, the J gene TRBJ1-1; D is unclear. V shed 2 bases and J shed 1 base, with 14 bases lying between them. Germline CDR1 is MNHEY and CDR2 is SVGAGI. The CDR3 consists of 16 residues. CDR3 sequence (DNA): TGTGCCAGCAGTTACGAAGGGTCGGGGTGGAACACTGAAGCTTTCTTT. Translating it yields CASSYEGSGWNTEAFF.